This T cell receptor (beta chain) came from a study of cytomegalovirus exposure and HLA in healthy donors. General study findings and limits: Investigators reported 150 to 200 TCR beta chains as tied to cytomegalovirus.

This CDR3 contains 13 residues. Germline assignment: CDR1 GTSNPN and CDR2 SVGIG (reference sequence). The V gene end was trimmed by 1 base and the J gene end by 8 bases; junction bases not matched to a gene: 5. Primers: 60 Vbeta forward and 13 Jbeta reverse. Libraries were prepared by immunoSEQ multiplex PCR; TCRdb keeps only in-frame clonotypes and omits some of them. Of 100,000 to 150,000 clones listed, 80% to 85% are singletons. As for this clone: Its cognate antigen is unknown.

The source is a boy under 18 in good health and CMV-seronegative. Sequencing was performed on PBMCs. The chain recombines TRBV30 with TRBJ2-1; 7 bases map to TRBD2. Here the CDR3 reads CAWSDGGSDEQFF. CDR3 DNA sequence: TGTGCCTGGAGTGATGGCGGGAGCGATGAGCAGTTCTTC. Based on the CDR3 plus reference TRBV30 and TRBJ2-1, the full variable domain is SQTIHQWPATLVQPVGSPLSLECTVEGTSNPNLYWYRQAAGRGLQLLFYSVGIGQISSEVPQNLSASRPQDRQFILSSKKLLLSDSGFYLCAWSDGGSDEQFFGPGTRLTVL.